This section outlines one T cell receptor (beta chain) sequence together with its context. This clone's antigen is unknown. The record has no base qualities; no much larger clone is one base away. TCRbeta CDR3 regions were amplified from genomic DNA using the immunoSEQ Assay, a bias-controlled multiplex PCR. Per the original workflow: The number of nucleated cells in each sample was estimated by amplification of reference gene primers within the assay. Sequence reads were collapsed and filtered to measure the absolute abundance of every unique TCRbeta CDR3 rearrangement. For each sample, productive Simpson clonality was calculated by taking the square root of Simpson's diversity index across productive rearrangements. TCRdb holds this immuneACCESS table with in-frame rearrangements only. Some clones are missing; in checked studies, unresolved V genes explain under half, and the rest has no known cause. V, J and clone size derive from that table, while D and trimming were established from the DNA sequence. In all, the sample holds a few hundred thousand clones, and 91% of those were seen once. Of the sample, 0.95% to 1.5% falls within the top ten clones.

Inclusive of the bounding cysteine and phenylalanine, the CDR3 is 15 residues long. This entry keeps only the CDR3 DNA: 45 bases, framed from base 1. CDR1 and CDR2 were assigned from the germline V gene as SGHDN and FVKESK. Unmatched junction bases come to 13, with V trimmed by 5 bases and J by 8 bases. Participants in the prospective study were aged about 18 to 95 years, lived in 20 to 25 United States geographic areas, and enrolled through a virtual design. In the prospective study, cohorts were assigned on the basis of participant-reported clinical history obtained from a screening survey and a study questionnaire. In the prospective study, whole blood, serum and a nasopharyngeal or oropharyngeal swab were collected from each participant by mobile phlebotomists. Participants in the prospective study had the option to provide additional blood draws and questionnaires over a roughly two-month period. Before DNA extraction, blood samples from the prospective study were shipped at room temperature or frozen.

The data are from a study of blood T cell repertoires in COVID-19 (dated by TCRdb to 2020 to 2022). Some background on the complete study: Samples from collaborators originated in the United States, Italy and Spain and spanned both the acute and convalescent phases of COVID-19. The repertoires were made available in a free public database intended to serve as a resource for research on the immune response to SARS-CoV-2. The sample metadata nearly always contained a de-identified subject ID, COVID-19 status, age in years and sex. The material from the prospective study consisted of cDNA or gDNA derived from T cells, B-cell-depleted T cells, or PBMCs. Where available, HLA class I and class II types were taken from metadata supplied by the sample provider and were not determined by assay-based typing. The dataset comprised deeply sampled blood TCRbeta repertoires from subjects exposed to, actively infected with, or recovered from COVID-19. The samples were drawn from the first 160 participants of the ongoing ImmuneRACE study and from 950 to 1,500 subjects provided by 6 global collaborators.

Broader findings and caveats from the paper: Clinical and demographic metadata were provided uncurated, with the amount varying by source and participant.

The source material was PBMCs or T cells enriched from blood (not recorded which). This TCR was recovered from a human donor in a cohort exposed to, infected with or recovered from COVID-19 (not recorded which). The donor label of this sample is uncertain. Rearrangement joined TRBV14 to TRBJ1-2, and 8 bases in between align with TRBD1. The DNA reads as follows: TGTGCCAGCAGCGTCGGTCTCAGGGGGCTAGAAGGCTACACCTTC. This gives the protein CASSVGLRGLEGYTF.